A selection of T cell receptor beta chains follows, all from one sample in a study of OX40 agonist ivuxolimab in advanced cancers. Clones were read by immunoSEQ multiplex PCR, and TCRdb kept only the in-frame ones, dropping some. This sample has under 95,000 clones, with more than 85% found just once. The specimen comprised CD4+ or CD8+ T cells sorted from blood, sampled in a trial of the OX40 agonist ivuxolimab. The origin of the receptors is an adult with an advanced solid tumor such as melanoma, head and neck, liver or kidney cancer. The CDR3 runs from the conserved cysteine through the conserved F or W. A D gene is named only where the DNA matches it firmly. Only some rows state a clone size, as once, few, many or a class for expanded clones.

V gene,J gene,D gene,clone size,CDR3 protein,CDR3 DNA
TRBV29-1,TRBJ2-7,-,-,CSVEDGAVYEQYF,TGCAGCGTTGAAGATGGGGCGGTCTACGAGCAGTACTTC
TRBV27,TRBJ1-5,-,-,CASSLDRGEPQHF,TGTGCCAGCAGCTTAGACAGAGGGGAGCCCCAGCATTTT
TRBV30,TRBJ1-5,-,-,CAWSDATNQPQHF,TGTGCCTGGAGTGACGCAACTAATCAGCCCCAGCATTTT
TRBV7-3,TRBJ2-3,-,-,CASSSIHTDTQYF,TGTGCCAGCAGCTCGATACACACAGATACGCAGTATTTT
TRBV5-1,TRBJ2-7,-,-,CASSHTQGAHEQYF,TGCGCCAGCAGCCATACACAGGGAGCCCACGAGCAGTACTTC
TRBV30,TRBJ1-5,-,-,CAWSIGYNQPQHF,TGTGCCTGGAGTATAGGGTACAATCAGCCCCAGCATTTT
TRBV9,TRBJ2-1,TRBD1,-,CASSASGTVYNEQFF,TGTGCCAGCAGCGCCTCCGGGACAGTTTACAATGAGCAGTTCTTC
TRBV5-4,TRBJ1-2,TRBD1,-,CASSLPGQAYGYTF,TGTGCCAGCAGCTTGCCGGGACAGGCCTATGGCTACACCTTC
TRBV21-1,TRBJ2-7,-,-,CASSPTLKGPTYEQYF,TGTGCCAGCAGCCCGACCCTAAAGGGGCCTACCTACGAGCAGTACTTC
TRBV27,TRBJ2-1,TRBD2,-,CASSSYTSGLYNEQFF,TGTGCCAGCAGTTCATACACTAGCGGGCTCTACAATGAGCAGTTCTTC
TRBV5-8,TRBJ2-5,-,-,CASSLLWTSGEETQYF,TGTGCCAGCAGCTTGCTTTGGACATCGGGAGAAGAGACCCAGTACTTC
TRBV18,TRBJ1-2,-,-,CASSQYTDGYTF,TGTGCCAGCTCACAATACACTGATGGCTACACCTTC
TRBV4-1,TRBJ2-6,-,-,CASSLHHSGANVLTF,TGCGCCAGCAGCTTACATCACTCTGGGGCCAACGTCCTGACTTTC
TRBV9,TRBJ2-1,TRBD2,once,CASSVSGRNNEQFF,TGTGCCAGCAGCGTCAGCGGGAGAAACAATGAGCAGTTCTTC
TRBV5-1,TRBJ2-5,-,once,CASSPGWGETQYF,TGCGCCAGCAGCCCAGGATGGGGAGAGACCCAGTACTTC
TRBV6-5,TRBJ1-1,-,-,CASSYSSRRWDTEAFF,TGTGCCAGCAGTTACTCGTCCCGGCGGTGGGACACTGAAGCTTTCTTT
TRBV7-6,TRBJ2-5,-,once,CASSPQDGYQETQYF,TGTGCCAGCAGCCCTCAGGACGGGTACCAAGAGACCCAGTACTTC
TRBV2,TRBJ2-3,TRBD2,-,CASSERGTSGRSSTDTQYF,TGTGCCAGCAGTGAAAGGGGGACTAGCGGGAGGAGTAGCACAGATACGCAGTATTTT
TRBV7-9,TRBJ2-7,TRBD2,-,CASSHSGRSSYEQYF,TGTGCCAGCAGCCATAGCGGGAGGAGCTCCTACGAGCAGTACTTC
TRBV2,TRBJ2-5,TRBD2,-,CASSVSSGRETQYF,TGTGCCAGCAGTGTGAGTAGCGGGAGAGAGACCCAGTACTTC
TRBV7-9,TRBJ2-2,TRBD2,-,CASSLRSAGGRADTGELFF,TGTGCCAGCAGCTTAAGGTCCGCGGGGGGCAGGGCTGACACCGGGGAGCTGTTTTTT
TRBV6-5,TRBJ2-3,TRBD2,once,CASSLGLAFSTDTQYF,TGTGCCAGCAGTTTGGGACTAGCGTTTAGCACAGATACGCAGTATTTT
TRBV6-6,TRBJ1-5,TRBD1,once,CASSYTGQDPIQPQHF,TGTGCCAGCAGTTACACGGGACAGGACCCTATTCAGCCCCAGCATTTT
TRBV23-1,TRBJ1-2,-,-,CASSQSKGFGGYTF,TGCGCCAGCAGTCAATCAAAAGGGTTTGGTGGCTACACCTTC
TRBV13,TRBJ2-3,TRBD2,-,CASSMARGGTDTQYF,TGTGCCAGCAGCATGGCGCGGGGGGGGACAGATACGCAGTATTTT
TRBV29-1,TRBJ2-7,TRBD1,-,CSVMGQRSSYEQYF,TGCAGCGTTATGGGACAGAGAAGCTCCTACGAGCAGTACTTC
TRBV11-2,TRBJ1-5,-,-,CASSSEVNQPQHF,TGTGCCAGCAGCTCGGAAGTGAATCAGCCCCAGCATTTT
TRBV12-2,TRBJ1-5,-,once,CASRLAPRFGDQPQHF,TGTGCAAGTCGCTTAGCCCCAAGATTTGGAGATCAGCCCCAGCATTTT
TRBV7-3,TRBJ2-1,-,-,CASSYRSAGLYNEQFF,TGTGCCAGCAGTTATCGATCGGCTGGGCTCTACAATGAGCAGTTCTTC
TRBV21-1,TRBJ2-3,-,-,CASSTRGLAGTDTQYF,TGTGCCAGCAGCACCCGAGGACTAGCGGGGACAGATACGCAGTATTTT
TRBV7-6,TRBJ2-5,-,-,CASSLVVWETQYF,TGTGCCAGCAGCTTAGTCGTGTGGGAGACCCAGTACTTC
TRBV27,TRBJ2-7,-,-,CASRSGFHEQYF,TGTGCCAGCAGAAGCGGGTTCCACGAGCAGTACTTC
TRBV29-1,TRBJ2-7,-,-,CSVVVSRGGHEQYF,TGCAGCGTTGTAGTCTCCAGGGGGGGACACGAGCAGTACTTC
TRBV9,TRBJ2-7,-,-,CASSLRDGSYEQYF,TGTGCCAGCAGCCTCCGGGACGGCTCCTACGAGCAGTACTTC
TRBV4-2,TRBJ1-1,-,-,CASSQDFPSTEAFF,TGTGCCAGCAGCCAAGATTTTCCGAGCACTGAAGCTTTCTTT
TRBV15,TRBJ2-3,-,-,CATSRDPARSFEQYF,TGTGCCACCAGCAGAGATCCGGCCAGGAGTTTCGAGCAGTATTTT